Listed below are T cell receptor beta chains from one sample, sequenced in a study of blood T cell repertoires in COVID-19. TCRdb's table, derived via immunoSEQ multiplex PCR, lists solely in-frame clones and lacks some. The table lists about 170,000 clones, 86% of them singletons. The sample taken for sequencing was peripheral blood. The receptors were gathered from an older man with acute or convalescent COVID-19. Each CDR3 is given with its conserved first and last residue. Fields, in order: clone size, D gene, J gene, V gene, CDR3 DNA, CDR3 protein. A D gene is named only where the DNA matches it firmly. Clone sizes are given selectively: once, few, many, or a class where the clone is expanded.

clone_size: -; d_call: TRBD1; j_call: TRBJ2-1; v_call: TRBV19; cdr3_nt: TGTGCCAGTCTTAGGACAGGGCTATTTTACAATGAGCAGTTCTTC; cdr3_aa: CASLRTGLFYNEQFF
clone_size: -; d_call: TRBD2; j_call: TRBJ2-7; v_call: TRBV28; cdr3_nt: TGTGCCAGCAGTTTATGGCTAGCGGGAGTCGCCTACGAGCAGTACTTC; cdr3_aa: CASSLWLAGVAYEQYF
clone_size: -; d_call: -; j_call: TRBJ1-1; v_call: TRBV6-2/TRBV6-3; cdr3_nt: TGTGCCAGCAGTCGTCCTCAGGGTAACACTGAAGCTTTCTTT; cdr3_aa: CASSRPQGNTEAFF
clone_size: once; d_call: -; j_call: TRBJ1-4; v_call: TRBV12-3/TRBV12-4; cdr3_nt: TGTGCCAGCAGTTTTAGGGCAGGGGAAAAACTGTTTTTT; cdr3_aa: CASSFRAGEKLFF
clone_size: -; d_call: TRBD1; j_call: TRBJ2-2; v_call: TRBV5-4; cdr3_nt: TGTGCCAGCAGCTCCGAACGACAGGGGGCGGGCACCGGGGAGCTGTTTTTT; cdr3_aa: CASSSERQGAGTGELFF
clone_size: -; d_call: -; j_call: TRBJ2-1; v_call: TRBV12-3/TRBV12-4; cdr3_nt: TGTGCCAGCAGTTCATCGGCGGTCGATGAGCAGTTCTTC; cdr3_aa: CASSSSAVDEQFF
clone_size: -; d_call: TRBD2; j_call: TRBJ2-2; v_call: TRBV10-1; cdr3_nt: TGCGCCAGCAGTAGGACTAGATCTAACACCGGGGAGCTGTTTTTT; cdr3_aa: CASSRTRSNTGELFF
clone_size: -; d_call: TRBD2; j_call: TRBJ2-7; v_call: TRBV7-8; cdr3_nt: TGTGCCAGCAGCTTAGCACTAGCGGGAGGGCCCTTTTCCTACGAGCAGTACTTC; cdr3_aa: CASSLALAGGPFSYEQYF
clone_size: -; d_call: -; j_call: TRBJ1-3; v_call: TRBV6-1; cdr3_nt: TGTGCCAGCAGTGAAGCAGGACAGAGCGGCACCATATATTTT; cdr3_aa: CASSEAGQSGTIYF
clone_size: few; d_call: -; j_call: TRBJ1-2; v_call: TRBV6-6; cdr3_nt: TGTGCCAGCAGTTACTGGGCCGGGAATGGCTACACCTTC; cdr3_aa: CASSYWAGNGYTF
clone_size: -; d_call: -; j_call: TRBJ2-7; v_call: TRBV5-6; cdr3_nt: TGTGCCAGCAGAGAACTAGAAGGCGGCGAGCAGTACTTC; cdr3_aa: CASRELEGGEQYF
clone_size: -; d_call: -; j_call: TRBJ1-2; v_call: TRBV2; cdr3_nt: TGTGCCAGCATGCGCTTTGGCAGGGGTGGCTATGGCTACACCTTC; cdr3_aa: CASMRFGRGGYGYTF
clone_size: -; d_call: -; j_call: TRBJ1-5; v_call: TRBV7-2; cdr3_nt: TGTGCCAGCAGCTTTTCCGGGGTTGGCAATCAGCCCCAGCATTTT; cdr3_aa: CASSFSGVGNQPQHF
clone_size: -; d_call: -; j_call: TRBJ1-5; v_call: TRBV27; cdr3_nt: TGTGCCAGCAGTTCGGACAGAAGAGGTATAAATCAGCCCCAGCATTTT; cdr3_aa: CASSSDRRGINQPQHF
clone_size: -; d_call: -; j_call: TRBJ1-5; v_call: TRBV6-5; cdr3_nt: TGTGCCAGCAGTTACGGGCGTAATCAGCCCCAGCATTTT; cdr3_aa: CASSYGRNQPQHF
clone_size: -; d_call: -; j_call: TRBJ2-7; v_call: TRBV6-1; cdr3_nt: TGTGCCAGCAGTGAATACAGTCAACAGCCCTACGAGCAGTACTTC; cdr3_aa: CASSEYSQQPYEQYF
clone_size: few; d_call: -; j_call: TRBJ1-5; v_call: TRBV7-9; cdr3_nt: TGTGCCAGCAGCTTGAGCGGGGACCCCAATCAGCCCCAGCATTTT; cdr3_aa: CASSLSGDPNQPQHF
clone_size: -; d_call: TRBD1; j_call: TRBJ1-2; v_call: TRBV5-1; cdr3_nt: TGCGCCAGCGGCCAGACAGGGTCCGTCGGCGGCTACACCTTC; cdr3_aa: CASGQTGSVGGYTF
clone_size: once; d_call: -; j_call: TRBJ2-1; v_call: TRBV6-5; cdr3_nt: TGTGCCAGCAGTTACTCGATACAGGCGGAGAATGAGCAGTTCTTC; cdr3_aa: CASSYSIQAENEQFF
clone_size: -; d_call: TRBD1; j_call: TRBJ2-2; v_call: TRBV2; cdr3_nt: TGTGCCAGCTCAGGACAGGGCCTCACCGGGGAGCTGTTTTTT; cdr3_aa: CASSGQGLTGELFF
clone_size: -; d_call: -; j_call: TRBJ2-1; v_call: TRBV6-5; cdr3_nt: TGTGCCAGCAGTTCTTTGGACTACGAAGGCTACAATGAGCAGTTCTTC; cdr3_aa: CASSSLDYEGYNEQFF
clone_size: once; d_call: TRBD2; j_call: TRBJ2-3; v_call: TRBV10-3; cdr3_nt: TGTGCCATGGGGGGGTACACAGATACGCAGTATTTT; cdr3_aa: CAMGGYTDTQYF
clone_size: -; d_call: -; j_call: TRBJ2-5; v_call: TRBV4-3; cdr3_nt: TGCGCCAGCAGCCAAGAGGGCAGGCGGAGGCAAGAGACCCAGTACTTC; cdr3_aa: CASSQEGRRRQETQYF
clone_size: -; d_call: TRBD1; j_call: TRBJ2-2; v_call: TRBV9; cdr3_nt: TGTGCCAGCAAAGGACAGGGGATGTTGGCCGGGGAGCTGTTTTTT; cdr3_aa: CASKGQGMLAGELFF
clone_size: -; d_call: -; j_call: TRBJ1-4; v_call: TRBV6-5; cdr3_nt: TGTGCCAGCAGCGCTCCGAGACGGGGGAATGAAAAACTGTTTTTT; cdr3_aa: CASSAPRRGNEKLFF
clone_size: -; d_call: TRBD1; j_call: TRBJ2-7; v_call: TRBV28; cdr3_nt: TGTGCCAGCAGAAGGACAGGTATCAACGAGCAGTACTTC; cdr3_aa: CASRRTGINEQYF
clone_size: -; d_call: TRBD1; j_call: TRBJ2-2; v_call: TRBV27; cdr3_nt: TGTGCCAGCAGTTTATTTGGGACAGGGGACACCGGGGAGCTGTTTTTT; cdr3_aa: CASSLFGTGDTGELFF
clone_size: -; d_call: -; j_call: TRBJ2-7; v_call: TRBV6-5; cdr3_nt: TGTGCCAGCAGCGTCTACGGGTACGAGCAGTACTTC; cdr3_aa: CASSVYGYEQYF
clone_size: -; d_call: TRBD2; j_call: TRBJ2-1; v_call: TRBV11-2; cdr3_nt: TGTGCCAGCAGTTCTTACATCCTAGCGGGGGGCAATGAGCAGTTCTTC; cdr3_aa: CASSSYILAGGNEQFF
clone_size: -; d_call: -; j_call: TRBJ2-7; v_call: TRBV6-2/TRBV6-3; cdr3_nt: TGTGCCAGCAGTTACTCTCTGTACGAGCAGTACTTC; cdr3_aa: CASSYSLYEQYF
clone_size: -; d_call: -; j_call: TRBJ1-1; v_call: TRBV28; cdr3_nt: TGTGCCAGCAGTTCCTATCGCGGGACTGCTAACACTGAAGCTTTCTTT; cdr3_aa: CASSSYRGTANTEAFF
clone_size: once; d_call: TRBD2; j_call: TRBJ2-5; v_call: TRBV2; cdr3_nt: TGTGCCAGCACGAGAAGAAGCGGGAGGGGTGAGACCCAGTACTTC; cdr3_aa: CASTRRSGRGETQYF
clone_size: -; d_call: TRBD1; j_call: TRBJ1-1; v_call: TRBV29-1; cdr3_nt: TGCAGCGTTGAGTTCCCCGGGACAGTTGTTGAAGCTTTCTTT; cdr3_aa: CSVEFPGTVVEAFF
clone_size: -; d_call: TRBD1; j_call: TRBJ1-4; v_call: TRBV10-3; cdr3_nt: TGTGCCATCAGTGAGAAGGACAGGGGGAATGAAAAACTGTTTTTT; cdr3_aa: CAISEKDRGNEKLFF
clone_size: once; d_call: -; j_call: TRBJ2-1; v_call: TRBV10-2; cdr3_nt: TGCGCCAGCAGTGCTTTCGGGTGGAATGAGCAGTTCTTC; cdr3_aa: CASSAFGWNEQFF